Following are 29 T cell receptor beta chains from one sample sequenced in a study of spatial heterogeneity in lung cancer. Time point in this sample: sample taken at primary tumor resection. TCRdb passed the 5' RACE reads through MiXCR, listing each CDR3 protein once. The sample records more than 15,000 distinct CDR3 sequences, 6.2% being singletons. Findings and caveats of the study: For expanded intratumoral alpha and beta TCRs, counts tracked tumor mutation counts.

For these receptors, no antigen is known. The sequenced sample was lung tumor tissue, obtained at surgery. The receptor set was obtained from a male donor with early-stage non-small cell lung cancer.

This clonotype was observed a few times. As an off-target read in a library built for alpha chains, this beta chain has a frequency of little significance. The rearrangement uses TRBV4-2 and TRBJ2-7; 11 bases are a match to TRBD2. The V gene end was trimmed by 4 bases and the J gene end by 6 bases; junction bases not matched to a gene: 11. The germline V gene encodes CDR1 LGHNA and CDR2 YNFKEQ. This CDR3 is built from 16 residues. The CDR3 loop reads CASSPVTGLAASEQYF. CDR3 nucleotide sequence: TGTGCCAGCAGCCCTGTAACGGGACTAGCGGCTTCCGAGCAGTACTTC.

Details on this clonotype: The library was built for alpha chains, so this beta chain is an off-target read and its size means little. The gene calls are TRBV7-8 and TRBJ2-2; the D is unclear. Trimming pared 6 bases from V and 6 bases from J, leaving 11 bases between. This CDR3 comprises 13 residues. Per the germline V gene, CDR1 is SGHVS and CDR2 is FQNEAQ. CDR3 loop: CASSLLKSGELFF. The CDR3 DNA is TGTGCCAGCAGTTTGTTAAAGTCCGGGGAGCTGTTTTTT. The full variable domain, in which reference TRBV7-8 and TRBJ2-2 provide the parts outside the CDR3, is GAGVSQSPRYKVAKRGQDVALRCDPISGHVSLFWYQQALGQGPEFLTYFQNEAQLDKSGLPSDRFFAERPEGSVSTLKIQRTQQEDSAVYLCASSLLKSGELFFGEGSRLTVL.

This clonotype has at least ten counts. This beta chain appears as a stray read in a library generated for alpha chains; its size is not informative. The V call is TRBV18, the J call TRBJ2-1; TRBD2 matches 12 bases. J lost 9 bases, V lost 8 bases, and 8 bases had no gene match. The CDR3 extends over 14 amino acids. Looked up from germline, CDR1 is KGHSH and CDR2 is LQKENI. CDR3 loop: CASATSGRRTEQFF. CDR3 coding DNA: TGTGCCAGCGCGACTAGCGGGAGACGTACTGAGCAGTTCTTC.

This clonotype has ten or more counts. The size of this beta chain means little, since it is a stray read in a library made for alpha chains. This chain joins TRBV2 and TRBJ2-1; 7 positions match TRBD2. The CDR3 runs 12 residues. Trimming cost V 6 bases and J 9 bases; bases outside gene matches: 5. Germline CDR1 reads SNHLY; CDR2 reads FYNNEI. CDR3 sequence reads: CASREPGGEQFF. CDR3 bases: TGTGCCAGCAGGGAGCCGGGGGGTGAGCAGTTCTTC.

In its sample, this clonotype was seen many times. The size of this beta chain means little, since it is a stray read in a library made for alpha chains. This rearrangement joins TRBV11-3 to TRBJ2-5; 7 bases map to TRBD1. The CDR3 spans 13 residues. Trimming at V came to 4 bases and at J to 3 bases, leaving 2 bases not matched to a gene. Germline lookup yields CDR1 SGHNT and CDR2 YENEEA. The CDR3 bases are TGTGCCAGCAGCTCGGGACAGAAAGAGACCCAGTACTTC. Translated: CASSSGQKETQYF.

On this clonotype: The library was built for alpha chains, so this beta chain is an off-target read and its size means little. The chain recombines TRBV5-4 with TRBJ2-5; TRBD2 matches at 8 bases. The ends lost 4 bases at V and 1 base at J; junction bases unmatched: 3. This CDR3 is built from 14 residues. CDR1 is SGHNT and CDR2 is YYREEE in the germline V gene (reference sequence). CDR3 bases: TGTGCCAGCAGCCCCGGGGGGGTCCAAGAGACCCAGTACTTC. Translated, it gives CASSPGGVQETQYF.

By sample fraction, this clonotype is medium-sized. Found in a library prepared for alpha chains, this beta chain is an off-target read, and its abundance has little meaning. The rearrangement uses TRBV12-3 or TRBV12-4 and TRBJ1-5; D gene unclear. V was cut by 3 bases and J by 1 base, with 10 bases left in between. The CDR3 is 15 amino acids. CDR3 sequence: CASSFAMESNQPQHF. The CDR3 DNA reads TGTGCCAGCAGTTTTGCCATGGAAAGCAATCAGCCCCAGCATTTT.

Points on this clonotype: A library prepared for alpha chains yielded this beta chain as an off-target read; its size is of little meaning. V usage is TRBV10-1 and J usage is TRBJ2-7; 13 bases match TRBD2. Germline CDR1 reads WNHNN; CDR2 reads SYGVQD (reference sequence). Trimming cost V 4 bases and J 4 bases; bases outside gene matches: 1. This CDR3 comprises 14 residues. CDR3 region: CASSGTSGSYEQYF. The CDR3 DNA is TGCGCCAGCAGTGGGACTAGCGGGAGTTACGAGCAGTACTTC.

This clonotype was recorded many times. The size of this beta chain means little, since it is a stray read in a library made for alpha chains. The genes are TRBV6-5 and TRBJ2-2; 11 positions agree with TRBD2. Germline-derived CDR1 and CDR2 are MNHEY and SVGAGI. V dropped 7 bases and J dropped 4; count of bases not matched to a gene: 5. This CDR3 has 15 residues. CDR3 nucleotides: TGTGCCAGCAATAGCGGGGGGGTTCTCACCGGGGAGCTGTTTTTT. Its protein product is CASNSGGVLTGELFF.

This clonotype has ten or more counts. This beta chain is an unintended read in a library built for alpha chains; its size means little. V usage is TRBV4-2 and J usage is TRBJ1-2; 7 bases line up with TRBD1. J gave up 2 bases and V 5 bases, and 8 bases lay outside the gene matches. Germline loops: CDR1 LGHNA, CDR2 YNFKEQ. The length of the CDR3 is 15 residues. CDR3: CASSEAGTANYGYTF. The CDR3, as DNA: TGTGCCAGCAGCGAAGCCGGGACAGCAAACTATGGCTACACCTTC.

In regard to this clonotype: This beta chain turned up in a library designed for alpha chains; as an off-target read, its abundance says little. This sequence joins TRBV20-1 and TRBJ2-3; D unclear. The V end lost 3 bases, the J end lost 6 bases, and 4 bases lay between the germline ends. This CDR3 region has 10 residues. CDR1 is DFQATT and CDR2 is SNEGSKA in the germline V gene (reference sequence). The CDR3 DNA is TGCAGTGCTAGGACGGATACGCAGTATTTT. Its protein product is CSARTDTQYF.

Within the sample, this clonotype is medium-sized. Within a library made for alpha chains, this beta chain is off target, and its count is uninformative. The V call is TRBV7-2, the J call TRBJ2-7, with TRBD1 as a possible D gene (6 bases). V was pared by 5 bases and J by 9 bases, with 20 bases between. CDR3 length equals 14 residues. Germline CDR1 and CDR2: SGHTA and FQGNSA. The CDR3 DNA reads TGTGCCAGCAGCATCCCCGGGACACCCTACTTGCAGTACTTC. It is translated as CASSIPGTPYLQYF.

This clonotype came up many times. This beta chain turned up in a library designed for alpha chains; as an off-target read, its abundance says little. V usage is TRBV11-3 and J usage is TRBJ2-3; D unclear. The germline V and J ends were trimmed by 5 bases and 0 bases, with 12 bases remaining between them. The CDR3 consists of 15 residues. Germline CDR1 SGHNT, CDR2 YENEEA. CDR3 loop: CASSPTGTSTDTQYF. The CDR3 DNA reads as TGTGCCAGCAGCCCCACTGGTACCAGCACAGATACGCAGTATTTT.

Concerning this clonotype: Being off target in a library aimed at alpha chains, this beta chain has a size of little meaning. CDR3 loop: CASSSYTGTGYETQYF. CDR3 in DNA: TGTGCCAGCAGTTCCTATACCGGGACAGGGTACGAGACCCAGTACTTC. The V call is TRBV13, the J call TRBJ2-5; TRBD1 matches at 9 bases. CDR3 length: 16 residues. Germline assignment: CDR1 PRHDT and CDR2 FYEKMQ (reference sequence). Trimming at V came to 6 bases and at J to 5 bases, leaving 13 bases not matched to a gene.

This clonotype has ten or more counts. As an off-target read in a library built for alpha chains, this beta chain has a frequency of little significance. V and J are TRBV20-1 and TRBJ1-2; tentative D call: TRBD1 (6 bases). The germline gives CDR1 DFQATT, CDR2 SNEGSKA (reference sequence). This CDR3 is built from 13 residues. V shed 7 bases and J shed 8 bases, with 20 bases lying between them. The CDR3 is CSDLPAYREGYTF. Here the CDR3 DNA reads TGCAGTGACCTACCGGCCTACAGGGAAGGCTACACCTTC.

At least ten counts were recorded for this clonotype. This beta chain is a stray sequence in a library constructed for alpha chains; its clone size is not meaningful. The gene calls are TRBV6-6 and TRBJ1-4; TRBD1 matches at 7 bases. CDR3 length: 15 amino acids. CDR1 MNHNY and CDR2 SVGAGI come from the germline V gene (reference sequence). Unmatched junction bases numbered 6, after V lost 2 bases and J lost 6 bases. CDR3 sequence: CASSYDQGGDEKLFF. CDR3 DNA: TGTGCCAGCAGTTACGACCAGGGGGGGGATGAAAAACTGTTTTTT.

Worth noting for this clonotype: The germline gene is not matched at one end of the junction; a read error may be the cause. The library was built for alpha chains, so this beta chain is an off-target read and its size means little. The V call is TRBV5-4, the J call TRBJ1-1, with TRBD1 as a possible D gene (5 bases). From germline, CDR1 is SGHNT and CDR2 YYREEE (reference sequence). This CDR3 comprises 12 residues. CDR3 in amino acids: CASNPPDTEAFF. The DNA for the CDR3 is TGTGCCAGCAACCCTCCGGACACCGAAGCTTTCTTT.

This clonotype was seen many times. The library was built for alpha chains, so this beta chain is an off-target read and its size means little. The chain carries TRBV7-2 and TRBJ2-5; a weak D match, TRBD2 (7 bases). V was trimmed by 3 bases and J by 1 base, leaving 15 bases between them. CDR3 length equals 16 residues. Per germline, CDR1 SGHTA and CDR2 FQGNSA. CDR3 sequence (DNA): TGTGCCAGCAGCTTTGCAGAAGGGGGGGGCCAAGAGACCCAGTACTTC. It encodes CASSFAEGGGQETQYF.

This clonotype is judged medium-sized (0.01 to 0.1%). The library was built for alpha chains, so this beta chain is an off-target read and its size means little. The rearrangement links TRBV28 to TRBJ2-7; D is unclear. CDR1 MDHEN and CDR2 SYDVKM come from the germline V gene. The CDR3 loop spans 11 amino acids. Between the trimmed V and J ends, which lost 6 bases and 5 bases, there was a span of 8 bases. CDR3 coding DNA: TGTGCCAGCAGCCGATACGACGAGCAGTACTTC. Protein: CASSRYDEQYF.

There are many counts of this clonotype. Being off target in a library aimed at alpha chains, this beta chain has a size of little meaning. The rearrangement uses TRBV27 and TRBJ2-3; possible D gene TRBD2, 6 bases. CDR1 MNHEY and CDR2 SMNVEV come from the germline V gene (reference sequence). Trimming removed 5 bases at V and 5 bases at J, with 20 bases between. The CDR3 length is 16 residues. CDR3 residues: CASSRRRPGAGDTQYF. CDR3 coding DNA: TGTGCCAGCAGTCGACGTCGTCCGGGAGCCGGAGATACGCAGTATTTT.

In its sample, this clonotype was seen many times. Little can be read into the size of this beta chain, an off-target read in a library designed for alpha chains. V and J are TRBV6-5 and TRBJ2-5; 11 nucleotides agree with TRBD1. Germline-derived CDR1 and CDR2 are MNHEY and SVGAGI. Unmatched junction bases numbered 7, after V lost 0 bases and J lost 4 bases. This CDR3 is 17 amino acids long. CDR3 nucleotides: TGTGCCAGCAGTTACTCCTTTGGGACAGGGGGTAGAGAGACCCAGTACTTC. Amino acids: CASSYSFGTGGRETQYF.

In its sample, this clonotype was seen many times. With the library built for alpha chains, this beta chain is off target and its frequency is not meaningful. The gene calls are TRBV5-1 and TRBJ1-5; D perhaps matches TRBD1 (5 bases). Germline V CDR1 and CDR2: SGHRS, YFSETQ. The V and J ends lost 4 bases and 8 bases respectively, with 19 bases between them. The CDR3 is made up of 15 amino acids. The DNA for the CDR3 is TGCGCCAGCAGCCCCGCGTCGGGAGGGGCTGAGCCCCAGCATTTT. Translation: CASSPASGGAEPQHF.

This clonotype appeared many times. This beta chain was picked up by a library intended for alpha chains and is off target, so its count carries little meaning. The chain uses TRBV20-1 and TRBJ1-4, with 9 bases aligning to TRBD1. The CDR3 sequence is 13 residues long. Looked up from germline, CDR1 is DFQATT and CDR2 is SNEGSKA (reference sequence). V shed 6 bases, J shed 4 bases, and the junction held 3 bases outside the gene matches. CDR3 sequence reads: CSAKGQGNEKLFF. The CDR3 DNA is TGCAGTGCCAAGGGACAGGGTAATGAAAAACTGTTTTTT.

The sample holds many counts of this clonotype. As an off-target read in a library built for alpha chains, this beta chain has a frequency of little significance. The V gene is TRBV9, the J gene TRBJ2-1; TRBD2 aligns across 12 bases. This CDR3 is built from 16 residues. Trimming cost V 4 bases and J 7 bases; bases outside gene matches: 9. Germline CDR1 SGDLS, CDR2 YYNGEE. This CDR3 is CASSPLTSGGRNEQFF. For the CDR3, the DNA is TGTGCCAGCAGCCCCCTGACTAGCGGGGGACGGAATGAGCAGTTCTTC.

This clonotype was seen many times. This beta chain is a stray read from a library made for alpha chains; its abundance is not meaningful. This sequence joins TRBV6-1 and TRBJ2-3; the D call may be TRBD1 or TRBD2 (5 bases each). The germline V and J ends were trimmed by 6 bases and 6 bases, with 13 bases remaining between them. Germline-derived CDR1 and CDR2 are MNHNS and SASEGT. CDR3 length: 13 residues. The CDR3 here is CASSYLGTDTQYF. DNA for the CDR3: TGTGCCAGCAGCTACCTCGGGACGGATACGCAGTATTTT.

In the case of this clonotype: A library made for alpha chains picked up this beta chain off target, so its size means little. This chain uses TRBV3-1 with TRBJ1-3; D is unresolved. Germline values: CDR1 LGHDT, CDR2 YNNKEL (reference sequence). The V gene lost 6 bases and the J gene lost 4 bases, with 13 bases spanning the gap. The CDR3 totals 14 residues. The CDR3 DNA reads as TGTGCCAGCAGGGGCCCCGGGGAAGGAAACACCATATATTTT. It encodes CASRGPGEGNTIYF.

In its sample, this clonotype was seen many times. Because the library targeted alpha chains, this beta chain is an off-target read whose size means little. The genes are TRBV9 and TRBJ2-2, with unresolved D. CDR3 size: 14 residues. Trimming took off 0 bases at V and 7 bases at J, with 10 bases between the two ends. The V gene's germline CDR1 is SGDLS and CDR2 YYNGEE. CDR3 sequence reads: CASSVASGGGELFF. The CDR3 DNA reads TGTGCCAGCAGCGTAGCTTCGGGTGGCGGGGAGCTGTTTTTT.

This clonotype was seen a handful of times. This beta chain is a stray read from a library made for alpha chains; its abundance is not meaningful. The V gene is TRBV3-1, the J gene TRBJ2-3; TRBD2 aligns across 8 bases. This CDR3 contains 16 residues. The V gene end was trimmed by 0 bases and the J gene end by 7 bases; junction bases not matched to a gene: 9. Germline assignment: CDR1 LGHDT and CDR2 YNNKEL (reference sequence). The CDR3 region is CASSQDGVAGRHTQYF. The CDR3 DNA reads TGTGCCAGCAGCCAAGATGGGGTAGCGGGAAGACATACGCAGTATTTT.

In its sample, this clonotype was seen many times. The library was designed around alpha chains, so this beta chain is a stray read whose abundance carries little weight. The chain employs TRBV5-5 and TRBJ1-2; D remains ambiguous. The CDR3 totals 13 residues. The germline V gene has CDR1 SGHKS and CDR2 YYEKEE (reference sequence). V was shortened by 1 base and J by 3 bases, with 7 bases between the two germline ends. The CDR3 reads CASSLYVHYGYTF. For the CDR3, the DNA is TGTGCCAGCAGCTTGTACGTACACTATGGCTACACCTTC.